This T cell receptor beta chain was identified in a study of control samples from healthy donors and cancer patients. Germline loops: CDR1 SGDLS, CDR2 YYNGEE. V lost 4 bases, J lost 5 bases, and 8 bases stayed unmatched. CDR3 length: 15 residues. Measured with immunoSEQ multiplex PCR; TCRdb has only the in-frame clones, and not every one. This sample has 150,000 to 200,000 clones, with 90% found just once. This receptor was obtained from a woman between 50 and 59 years old in good health. This chain connects TRBV9 to TRBJ2-5, with TRBD1 identical over 10 bases. Sample: blood. CDR3 residues: CASSPQTGGRETQYF. The CDR3, as DNA: TGTGCCAGCAGCCCCCAGACAGGGGGCAGGGAGACCCAGTACTTC.